One sample yielded the 18 T cell receptor beta chains listed below, sequenced in a study of control samples from healthy donors and cancer patients (TCRdb year 2020). Library generation was performed with the immunoSEQ multiplex PCR assay. As stored in TCRdb, this immuneACCESS dataset retains in-frame rearrangements with V and J assigned. A fraction of the clones does not appear; measured against another copy, unresolved V genes explain less than half of the discrepancy, and the remainder lacks a known reason. This sample lists 150,000 to 200,000 clones; 90% were detected once. The ten most abundant clones make up approximately 1.4% of the sample. Input material: blood. The source is a woman aged 45-65 years in good health.

This clone was seen just once. CDR3 DNA sequence: TGCGCCAGCAGCGGGGACTACGGCACAGATACGCAGTATTTT. Amino acid sequence: CASSGDYGTDTQYF. The rearrangement uses TRBV5-1 and TRBJ2-3; 7 bases are shared with TRBD2. CDR3 size: 14 residues. V shed 4 bases and J 1 base; nucleotides not matched to a gene: 3. Germline assignment: CDR1 SGHRS and CDR2 YFSETQ.

As for this clone: This sample also contains other DNA sequences that code for the same CDR3. The chain couples TRBV9 to TRBJ2-5; 12 bases agree with TRBD2. The CDR3 totals 15 residues. Germline V gene lookup returns CDR1 SGDLS and CDR2 YYNGEE. V lost 4 bases and J lost 7; bases outside the gene matches: 8. The CDR3 bases are TGTGCCAGCAGCTTTACTAGCGGGGGGCGGGGGACCCAGTACTTC. As protein: CASSFTSGGRGTQYF.

The chain carries TRBV18 and TRBJ1-2; no reliable D call. V was trimmed by 5 bases and J by 2 bases, leaving 6 bases between them. Germline V lookup: CDR1 KGHSH, CDR2 LQKENI. The CDR3 extends over 12 amino acids. The CDR3 DNA is TGTGCCAGCTCATCAGACAACTATGGCTACACCTTC. Residues: CASSSDNYGYTF.

The rearrangement uses TRBV7-6 and TRBJ1-6; D is perhaps TRBD1 (5 bases). V was cut by 5 bases and J by 8 bases, with 16 bases left in between. The CDR3 loop spans 15 amino acids. Germline CDR1 reads SGHVS; CDR2 reads FNYEAQ. CDR3 sequence: CASSPLGGRDSPLHF. CDR3 bases: TGTGCCAGCAGCCCCCTCGGGGGACGAGATTCACCCCTCCACTTT. Based on the CDR3 plus reference TRBV7-6 and TRBJ1-6, the full variable domain is GAGVSQSPRYKVTKRGQDVALRCDPISGHVSLYWYRQALGQGPEFLTYFNYEAQQDKSGLPNDRFSAERPEGSISTLTIQRTEQRDSAMYRCASSPLGGRDSPLHFGNGTRLTVT.

J is TRBJ2-5 and V is TRBV27; TRBD2 matches at 14 bases. Germline loops: CDR1 MNHEY, CDR2 SMNVEV (reference sequence). After removal of 6 bases from V and 5 bases from J, the junction contained 14 bases not matched to a gene. The CDR3 has 18 amino acids. The CDR3 spells CASSPIGTSGSDRETQYF. CDR3 in DNA: TGTGCCAGCAGCCCTATCGGGACTAGCGGGAGCGATCGGGAGACCCAGTACTTC.

This clone showed up just a few times. The chain links TRBV6-5 to TRBJ1-1, with D perhaps TRBD1 (5 bases). The CDR3 runs 13 residues. Germline V gene lookup returns CDR1 MNHEY and CDR2 SVGAGI. The V end was cut by 6 bases, the J end by 4 bases, with 12 bases between. The CDR3 sequence: CASSPGPGTEAFF. The CDR3 DNA reads TGTGCCAGCAGCCCAGGGCCCGGCACTGAAGCTTTCTTT.

This chain links TRBV18 with TRBJ2-6; D is perhaps TRBD2 (6 bases). CDR3 size: 17 residues. Germline CDR1 and CDR2: KGHSH and LQKENI. Trimming took off 6 bases at V and 4 bases at J, with 19 bases between the two ends. DNA of the CDR3: TGTGCCAGCTCGTTCGGAGGGATGGACTCCGGGGCCAACGTCCTGACTTTC. This codes for CASSFGGMDSGANVLTF.

The V call is TRBV11-3, the J call TRBJ2-1, with 12 bases matching TRBD2. V was pared by 5 bases and J by 4 bases, with 3 bases of the junction left unmatched. CDR3 length equals 15 residues. The germline gives CDR1 SGHNT, CDR2 YENEEA. The CDR3 DNA reads TGTGCCAGCAGCGACGGACTAGCGGGGTACAATGAGCAGTTCTTC. This translates into CASSDGLAGYNEQFF.

The chain uses TRBV6-2 or TRBV6-3 and TRBJ2-7; 7 bases map to TRBD1. The CDR3 totals 13 residues. Germline V gene lookup returns CDR1 MNHEY and CDR2 SVGEGT. V was clipped by 6 bases and J by 3 bases; unmatched bases: 5. The CDR3 loop reads CASSPGTDYEQYF. CDR3 DNA: TGTGCCAGCAGCCCCGGGACAGACTACGAGCAGTACTTC.

As regards this clone: The same CDR3 also results from other DNA sequences found in this sample. This chain uses TRBV3-1 (or the pseudogene TRBV3-2) with TRBJ2-2; 7 nucleotides match TRBD2. V gave up 4 bases and J gave up 5 bases; unmatched junction bases: 4. The CDR3 is 14 residues long. Per germline, CDR1 LGHDT and CDR2 YNNKEL (reference sequence). Here the CDR3 DNA reads TGTGCCAGCAGCCCTGGGAGGGTGACCGGGGAGCTGTTTTTT. It yields the protein CASSPGRVTGELFF.

The chain couples TRBV18 to TRBJ2-3; possible D gene TRBD2, 6 bases. The CDR3 sequence is 16 residues long. Trimming stripped 3 bases from V and 1 base from J, with 14 bases between. The germline gives CDR1 KGHSH, CDR2 LQKENI. The CDR3 region has the DNA TGTGCCAGCTCACCTCTGGCGGGGCCACGCACAGATACGCAGTATTTT. It specifies CASSPLAGPRTDTQYF.

This chain uses TRBV7-2 with TRBJ2-3, with 12 bases that match TRBD2. V lost 5 bases, J lost 5 bases, and 5 bases stayed unmatched. The CDR3 has 15 residues. The germline V gene has CDR1 SGHTA and CDR2 FQGNSA. CDR3 bases: TGTGCCAGCAGCCCCCGGGGACTAGCGGGAGATACGCAGTATTTT. This codes for CASSPRGLAGDTQYF.

V usage is TRBV3-1 (or the pseudogene TRBV3-2) and J usage is TRBJ1-4; possible D gene TRBD1, 5 bases. The germline CDR1 and CDR2 sequences are LGHDT and YNNKEL (reference sequence). The CDR3 is 13 residues long. The ends were cut back, 5 bases at V and 5 bases at J, with 9 bases in the middle. The DNA for the CDR3 is TGTGCCAGCAGCGCGTCAGGGAATGAAAAACTGTTTTTT. Its translation is CASSASGNEKLFF.

This clone came up once. The chain combines TRBV5-6 with TRBJ2-5; D is uncertain. From germline, CDR1 is SGHDT and CDR2 YYEEEE. The length of the CDR3 is 14 residues. Trimming removed 0 bases from V and 2 bases from J, with 8 bases in between. CDR3 nucleotide sequence: TGTGCCAGCAGCTTGGGTACACTTCAAGAGACCCAGTACTTC. It translates to CASSLGTLQETQYF.

V gene TRBV11-2 combines with J gene TRBJ2-3; 7 bases map to TRBD2. From germline, CDR1 is SGHAT and CDR2 FQNNGV. Losses at the gene ends were 1 base for V and 2 bases for J; bases not matched to a gene: 9. The CDR3 extends over 17 amino acids. CDR3 residues: CASSLAQRDLFTDTQYF. The CDR3 DNA reads TGTGCCAGCAGCTTAGCTCAGCGGGACCTGTTCACAGATACGCAGTATTTT.

CDR3 loop: CASSPIVTYEQYF. DNA of the CDR3: TGTGCCAGCAGTCCAATCGTCACCTACGAGCAGTACTTC. The chain carries TRBV6-6 and TRBJ2-7; no clear D gene. Germline assignment: CDR1 MNHNY and CDR2 SVGAGI (reference sequence). The CDR3 covers 13 residues. V was cut by 5 bases and J by 2 bases, with 10 bases left in between.

Here the CDR3 reads CASSLGGTYLEAFF. DNA for the CDR3: TGTGCCAGCAGCTTAGGGGGGACCTACCTTGAAGCTTTCTTT. The chain recombines TRBV7-9 with TRBJ1-1; possibly TRBD1 for D (5 bases). Germline values: CDR1 SEHNR, CDR2 FQNEAQ (reference sequence). V was trimmed by 1 base and J by 7 bases, leaving 13 bases between them. This CDR3 is built from 14 residues.

The chain is built from TRBV7-6 and TRBJ1-1; TRBD1 agrees at 9 bases. This CDR3 region has 15 residues. Germline V CDR1 and CDR2: SGHVS, FNYEAQ. V was pared by 1 base and J by 5 bases, with 5 bases of the junction left unmatched. CDR3 coding DNA: TGTGCCAGCAGCTTAGGGGACAGGGTAAGAACTGAAGCTTTCTTT. This codes for CASSLGDRVRTEAFF. Full variable domain (outside the CDR3, taken from reference TRBV7-6 and TRBJ1-1): GAGVSQSPRYKVTKRGQDVALRCDPISGHVSLYWYRQALGQGPEFLTYFNYEAQQDKSGLPNDRFSAERPEGSISTLTIQRTEQRDSAMYRCASSLGDRVRTEAFFGQGTRLTVV.